This entry is about one TCR beta chain. Its antigen is not identified. These data originate in a study of T cells in Graves' hyperthyroidism and ophthalmopathy. Study-level information: Before any treatment, at initial diagnosis, peripheral blood was collected. Findings and limits, study-wide: A 13 V-J model separated ophthalmopathy from stable hyperthyroidism. Expanded thyroid clonotypes (above 0.001) were mostly also found in blood.

From RNA transcripts, TCR beta CDR3 regions were amplified. The study used the HTBI primer set for a first-round RT-PCR of the TCR CDR3. In TCRdb, the multiplex PCR reads were re-called with MiXCR into one record per CDR3 protein. The data show 400,000 or so distinct CDR3 sequences, with roughly 13% seen just once and 25% to 30% held by the top ten. PBMCs came from less than 11 ml fresh peripheral blood. Germline loops: CDR1 MGHRA, CDR2 YSYEKL. The CDR3 is 16 amino acids. V gave up 3 bases and J gave up 6 bases; unmatched junction bases: 12. The V and J genes are TRBV4-1 and TRBJ2-7; TRBD1 matches at 9 bases. The sequencing sample was made of blood. This receptor was taken from a man aged 45-65 years with Graves' ophthalmopathy. The CDR3: CASSQDPGTGRREQYF. The CDR3 DNA sequence: TGCGCCAGCAGCCAGGATCCCGGGACAGGGAGGCGCGAGCAGTACTTC.